The source of this TCR beta chain is a study of cytomegalovirus exposure and HLA in healthy donors. The study's findings and limits: It was likely that a cluster of highly shared sequence variants was a sequencing artifact. HLA alleles were associated with fewer than 20,000 TCR beta sequences in a later analysis at 0.05 false discovery rate.

V was pared by 1 base and J by 4 bases, with 8 bases between. Germline V gene lookup returns CDR1 SGHVS and CDR2 FQNEAQ. The CDR3 extends over 14 amino acids. As to this clone: What it recognizes is unknown.

With 60 Vbeta and 13 Jbeta primers, the PCR was carried out. Measured with immunoSEQ multiplex PCR; TCRdb has only the in-frame clones, and not every one. The sample has some 120,000 clones; 9.5% are singletons. The sequenced material came from PBMCs. The rearrangement links TRBV7-8 to TRBJ1-5, with D unresolved. This receptor was identified in a man under 40 in good health and CMV-seronegative. CDR3 sequence: CASSLESGNQPQHF. The CDR3 region has the DNA TGTGCCAGCAGCTTAGAGTCGGGGAATCAGCCCCAGCATTTT.